This TCR beta chain was identified in a study of naive and memory T cell subsets. Broader study findings: The RNA method is potentially sensitive to activation and differentiation changes.

Ligated cDNA underwent four rounds of PCR with nested alpha and beta constant region primers and SP2. For blood and skin samples, reverse transcription used TCR alpha and beta constant primers. TCRdb recomputed calls from the 5' RACE reads with MiXCR, one row per CDR3 protein. The table includes 32,000 or so distinct CDR3 sequences, around 17% detected once. This clonotype was recorded at least ten times. Its antigen is not known. A UMI-containing oligonucleotide was joined by 3' ligation to the TCR cDNA template. Whole-blood samples were around 2.5 ml of peripheral blood from healthy adult volunteers. Unsorted total RNA, roughly 1 to 1,100 ng, was DNase treated before reverse transcription. The TCR sequence derives from a female donor in good health.

As DNA, the CDR3 is TGTGCCAGCAGTTCCCTCCAGCGGACTTCCCGGGAGACCCAGTACTTC. Its translation: CASSSLQRTSRETQYF. The V gene is TRBV12-3 or TRBV12-4, the J gene TRBJ2-5, with a weak D call TRBD2 (5 bases). The V end was cut by 4 bases, the J end by 5 bases, with 20 bases between. CDR3 size: 16 residues.